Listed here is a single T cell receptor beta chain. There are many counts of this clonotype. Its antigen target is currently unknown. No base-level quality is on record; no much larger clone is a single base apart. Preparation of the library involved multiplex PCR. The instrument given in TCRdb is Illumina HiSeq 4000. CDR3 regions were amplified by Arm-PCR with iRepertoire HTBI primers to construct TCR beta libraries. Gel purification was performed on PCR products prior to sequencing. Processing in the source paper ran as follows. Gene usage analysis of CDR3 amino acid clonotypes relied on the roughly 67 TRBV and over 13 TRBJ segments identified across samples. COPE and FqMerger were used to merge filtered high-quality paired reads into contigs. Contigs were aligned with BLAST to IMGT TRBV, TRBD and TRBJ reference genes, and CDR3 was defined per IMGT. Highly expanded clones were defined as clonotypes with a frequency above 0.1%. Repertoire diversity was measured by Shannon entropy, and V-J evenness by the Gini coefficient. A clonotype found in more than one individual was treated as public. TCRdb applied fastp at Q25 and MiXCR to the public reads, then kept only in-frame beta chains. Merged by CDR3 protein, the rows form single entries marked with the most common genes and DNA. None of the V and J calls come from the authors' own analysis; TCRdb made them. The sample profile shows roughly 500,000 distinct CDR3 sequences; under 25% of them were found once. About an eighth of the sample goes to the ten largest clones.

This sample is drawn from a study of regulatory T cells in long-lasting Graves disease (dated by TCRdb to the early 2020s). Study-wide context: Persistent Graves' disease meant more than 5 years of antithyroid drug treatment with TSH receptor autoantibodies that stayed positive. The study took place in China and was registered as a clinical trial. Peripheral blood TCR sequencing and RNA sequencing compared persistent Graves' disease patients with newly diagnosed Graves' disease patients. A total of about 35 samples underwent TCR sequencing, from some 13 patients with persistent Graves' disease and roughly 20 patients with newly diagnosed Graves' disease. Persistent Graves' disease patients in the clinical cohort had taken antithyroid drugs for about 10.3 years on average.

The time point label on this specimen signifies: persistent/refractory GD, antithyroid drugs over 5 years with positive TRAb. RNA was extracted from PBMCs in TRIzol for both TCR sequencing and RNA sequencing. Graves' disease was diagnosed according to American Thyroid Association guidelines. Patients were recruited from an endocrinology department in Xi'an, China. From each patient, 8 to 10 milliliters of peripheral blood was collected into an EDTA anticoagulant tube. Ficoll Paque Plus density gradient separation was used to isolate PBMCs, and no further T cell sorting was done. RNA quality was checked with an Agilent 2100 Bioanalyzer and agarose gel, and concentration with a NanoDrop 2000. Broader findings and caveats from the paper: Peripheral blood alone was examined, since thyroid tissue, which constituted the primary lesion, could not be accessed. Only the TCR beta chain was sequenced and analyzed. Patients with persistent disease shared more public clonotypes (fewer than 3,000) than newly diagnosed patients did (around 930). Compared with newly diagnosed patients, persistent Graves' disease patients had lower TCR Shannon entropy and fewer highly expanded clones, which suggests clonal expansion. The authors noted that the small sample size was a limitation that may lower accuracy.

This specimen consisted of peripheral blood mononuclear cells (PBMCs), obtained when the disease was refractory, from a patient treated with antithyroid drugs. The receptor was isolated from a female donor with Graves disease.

The CDR3 is CASSISRDTEAFF. DNA sequence: TGTGCCAGTAGTATTTCCAGGGACACTGAAGCTTTCTTT. The sequence is built from TRBV19 and TRBJ1-1, and TRBD1 may be the D gene, going by 5 matching bases. Taken from the germline V gene (reference sequence), the CDR1 and CDR2 loops are LNHDA and SQIVND. The CDR3 starts with the cysteine, ends with the phenylalanine, and has 13 residues. Only CDR3 DNA is held: 39 bases, read in frame from base 1. The junction shows trimming of 3 bases on V and 3 bases on J, plus 8 bases between the germline ends.